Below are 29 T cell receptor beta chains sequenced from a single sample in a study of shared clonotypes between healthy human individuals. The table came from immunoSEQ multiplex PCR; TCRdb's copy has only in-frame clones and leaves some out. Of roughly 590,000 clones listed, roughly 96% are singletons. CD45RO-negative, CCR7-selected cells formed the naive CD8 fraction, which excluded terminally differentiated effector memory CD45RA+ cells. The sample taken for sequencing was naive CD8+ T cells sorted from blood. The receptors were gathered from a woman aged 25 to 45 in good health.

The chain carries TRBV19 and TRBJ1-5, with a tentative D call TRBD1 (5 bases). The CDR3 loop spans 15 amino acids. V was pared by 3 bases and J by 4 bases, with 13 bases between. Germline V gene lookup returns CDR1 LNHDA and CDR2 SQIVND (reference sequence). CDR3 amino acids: CASSMADSTNQPQHF. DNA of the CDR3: TGTGCCAGTAGTATGGCTGACAGTACGAATCAGCCCCAGCATTTT.

This chain's CDR3 is CASSPFEGISTEAFF. DNA for the CDR3: TGCGCCAGCAGCCCTTTTGAGGGGATAAGCACTGAAGCTTTCTTT. The chain links TRBV5-1 to TRBJ1-1, with D possibly being TRBD1 (5 bases). V lost 4 bases and J lost 4, with 17 bases in between. The CDR3 length is 15 residues. Germline V lookup: CDR1 SGHRS, CDR2 YFSETQ.

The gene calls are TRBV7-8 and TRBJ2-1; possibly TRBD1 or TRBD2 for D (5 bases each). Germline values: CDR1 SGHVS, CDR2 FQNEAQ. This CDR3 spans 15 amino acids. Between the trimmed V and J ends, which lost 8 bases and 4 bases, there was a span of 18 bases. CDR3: CASRGGPPPYNEQFF. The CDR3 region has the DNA TGTGCCAGCCGGGGCGGGCCACCCCCTTACAATGAGCAGTTCTTC.

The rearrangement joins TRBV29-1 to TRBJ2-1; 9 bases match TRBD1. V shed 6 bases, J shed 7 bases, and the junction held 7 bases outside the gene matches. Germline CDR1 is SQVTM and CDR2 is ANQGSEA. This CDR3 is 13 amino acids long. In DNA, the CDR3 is TGCAGCGTCCTAACCGGGACAGGGAATGAGCAGTTCTTC. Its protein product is CSVLTGTGNEQFF.

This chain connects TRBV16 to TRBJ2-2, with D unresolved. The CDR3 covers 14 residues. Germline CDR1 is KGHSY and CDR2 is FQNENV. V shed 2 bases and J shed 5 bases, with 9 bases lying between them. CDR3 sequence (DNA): TGTGCCAGCAGCCAAGGTTCCGGGACCGGGGAGCTGTTTTTT. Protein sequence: CASSQGSGTGELFF.

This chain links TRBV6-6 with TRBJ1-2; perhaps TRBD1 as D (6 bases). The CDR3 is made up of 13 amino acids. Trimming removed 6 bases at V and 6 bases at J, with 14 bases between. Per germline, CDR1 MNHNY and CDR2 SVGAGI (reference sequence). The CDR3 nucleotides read TGTGCCAGCAGAATAAGGGGGTATGATGGCTACACCTTC. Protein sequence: CASRIRGYDGYTF.

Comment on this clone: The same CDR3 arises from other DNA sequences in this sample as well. CDR3 nucleotide sequence: TGTGCCAGCAGCTTAGGGGTCGGAGAGCAGTACTTC. Translating it yields CASSLGVGEQYF. The chain recombines TRBV7-9 with TRBJ2-7; D remains ambiguous. This CDR3 spans 12 amino acids. The V gene lost 1 base and the J gene lost 7 bases, with 8 bases spanning the gap. Germline V gene sequence: CDR1 SEHNR, CDR2 FQNEAQ (reference sequence).

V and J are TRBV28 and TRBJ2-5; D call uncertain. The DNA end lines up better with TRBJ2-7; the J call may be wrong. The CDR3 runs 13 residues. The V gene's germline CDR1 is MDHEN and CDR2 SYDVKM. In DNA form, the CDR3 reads TGTGCCAGCAGTTTTGGGCCGGGCTACGAGCAGTACTTC. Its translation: CASSFGPGYEQYF.

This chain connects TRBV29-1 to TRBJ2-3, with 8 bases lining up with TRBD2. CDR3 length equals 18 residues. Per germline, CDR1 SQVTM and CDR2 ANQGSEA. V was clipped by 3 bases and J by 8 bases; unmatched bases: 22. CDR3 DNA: TGCAGCGTTGAGGGTGTCCGGGGGACTAGATCGCGGGCAGGTACGCAGTATTTT. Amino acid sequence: CSVEGVRGTRSRAGTQYF.

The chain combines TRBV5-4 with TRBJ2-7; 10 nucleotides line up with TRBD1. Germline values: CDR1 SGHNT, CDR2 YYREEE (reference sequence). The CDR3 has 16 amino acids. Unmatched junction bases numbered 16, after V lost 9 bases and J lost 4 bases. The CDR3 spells CATGDRGDPSRYEQYF. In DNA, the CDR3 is TGTGCCACCGGGGACAGGGGCGACCCTAGCCGGTACGAGCAGTACTTC.

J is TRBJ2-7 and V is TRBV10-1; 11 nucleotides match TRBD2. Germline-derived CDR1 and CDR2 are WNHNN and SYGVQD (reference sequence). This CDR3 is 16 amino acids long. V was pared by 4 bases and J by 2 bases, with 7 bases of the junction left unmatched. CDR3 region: CASSAATSGMAYEQYF. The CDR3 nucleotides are TGCGCCAGCAGTGCTGCGACTAGCGGGATGGCCTACGAGCAGTACTTC.

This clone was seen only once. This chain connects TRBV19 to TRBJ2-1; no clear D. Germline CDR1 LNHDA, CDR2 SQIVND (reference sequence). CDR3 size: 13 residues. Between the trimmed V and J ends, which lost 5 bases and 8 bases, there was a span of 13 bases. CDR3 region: CASSFGLSHEQFF. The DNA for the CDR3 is TGTGCCAGTAGTTTCGGGTTATCCCATGAGCAGTTCTTC.

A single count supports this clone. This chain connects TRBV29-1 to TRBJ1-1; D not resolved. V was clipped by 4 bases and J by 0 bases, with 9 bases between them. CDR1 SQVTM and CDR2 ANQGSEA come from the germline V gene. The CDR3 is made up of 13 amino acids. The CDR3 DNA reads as TGCAGCGTTGGTTTAGGGTTGAACACTGAAGCTTTCTTT. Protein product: CSVGLGLNTEAFF.

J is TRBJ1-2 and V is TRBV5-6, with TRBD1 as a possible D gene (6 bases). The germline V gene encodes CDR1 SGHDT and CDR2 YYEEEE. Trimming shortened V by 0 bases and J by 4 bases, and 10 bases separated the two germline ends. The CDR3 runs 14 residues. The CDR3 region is CASSLGQEFYGYTF. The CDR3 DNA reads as TGTGCCAGCAGCTTGGGACAGGAGTTCTATGGCTACACCTTC.

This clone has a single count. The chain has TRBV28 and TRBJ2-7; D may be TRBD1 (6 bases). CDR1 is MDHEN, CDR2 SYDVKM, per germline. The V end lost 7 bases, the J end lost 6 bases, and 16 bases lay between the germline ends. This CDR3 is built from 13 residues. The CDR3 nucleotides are TGTGCCAGCAACGGCCAGGGGTTGGGCGAGCAGTACTTC. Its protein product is CASNGQGLGEQYF.

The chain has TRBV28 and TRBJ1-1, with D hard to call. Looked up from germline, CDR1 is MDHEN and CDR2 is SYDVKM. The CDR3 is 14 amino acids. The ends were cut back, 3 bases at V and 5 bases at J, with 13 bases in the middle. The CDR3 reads CASSFLMAGTEAFF. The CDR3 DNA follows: TGTGCCAGCAGTTTCCTCATGGCGGGAACTGAAGCTTTCTTT.

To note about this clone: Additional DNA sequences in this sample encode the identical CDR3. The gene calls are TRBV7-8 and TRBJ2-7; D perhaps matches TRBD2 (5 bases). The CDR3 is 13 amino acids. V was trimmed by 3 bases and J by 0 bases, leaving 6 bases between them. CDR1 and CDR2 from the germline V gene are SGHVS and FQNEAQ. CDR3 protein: CASSFGSSYEQYF. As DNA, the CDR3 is TGTGCCAGCAGCTTTGGGAGCTCCTACGAGCAGTACTTC.

The CDR3 sequence is CASSPYRGHEQFF. The DNA of the CDR3 is TGTGCCAGTAGTCCGTACAGGGGTCATGAGCAGTTCTTC. The chain joins TRBV19 to TRBJ2-1, with 7 bases that match TRBD1. The germline V gene encodes CDR1 LNHDA and CDR2 SQIVND (reference sequence). This CDR3 has 13 residues. The ends lost 5 bases at V and 8 bases at J; junction bases unmatched: 6.

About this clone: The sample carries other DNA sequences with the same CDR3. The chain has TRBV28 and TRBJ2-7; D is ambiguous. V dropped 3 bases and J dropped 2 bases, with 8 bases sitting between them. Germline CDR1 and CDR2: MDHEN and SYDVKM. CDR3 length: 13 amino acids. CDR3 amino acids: CASSFGRTYEQYF. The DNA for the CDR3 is TGTGCCAGCAGTTTCGGACGGACCTACGAGCAGTACTTC.

CDR3: CASSPYKNTEAFF. The DNA of the CDR3 is TGTGCCAGCAGCCCCTACAAGAACACTGAAGCTTTCTTT. The chain combines TRBV9 with TRBJ1-1; D unclear. Germline V lookup: CDR1 SGDLS, CDR2 YYNGEE. The CDR3 sequence is 13 residues long. Trimming removed 4 bases from V and 1 base from J, with 8 bases in between.

The CDR3 sequence is CASSSGTGLGNEQFF. CDR3 bases: TGTGCCAGCAGCTCCGGGACAGGGTTAGGGAATGAGCAGTTCTTC. This chain uses TRBV27 with TRBJ2-1; 9 positions agree with TRBD1. Per the germline V gene, CDR1 is MNHEY and CDR2 is SMNVEV (reference sequence). The CDR3 is 15 residues long. V shed 6 bases, J shed 7 bases, and the junction held 10 bases outside the gene matches.

CDR3 region: CASSQSVGGRTGNTIYF. CDR3 DNA: TGCGCCAGCAGTCAATCCGTCGGGGGAAGAACTGGAAACACCATATATTTT. This chain links TRBV23-1 with TRBJ1-3; TRBD1 is a possible D gene (5 bases). TRBV23-1 is reported as an ORF; its role is uncertain. Trimming took off 0 bases at V and 2 bases at J, with 14 bases between the two ends. There are 17 residues in the CDR3.

The CDR3: CASSFPWSSSAETQYF. CDR3 in DNA: TGTGCCAGCAGTTTTCCGTGGAGTAGTTCTGCGGAGACCCAGTACTTC. The chain couples TRBV28 to TRBJ2-5; D not certain. Germline V gene lookup returns CDR1 MDHEN and CDR2 SYDVKM. V gave up 3 bases and J gave up 5 bases, with 19 bases separating them. The CDR3 contains 16 residues.

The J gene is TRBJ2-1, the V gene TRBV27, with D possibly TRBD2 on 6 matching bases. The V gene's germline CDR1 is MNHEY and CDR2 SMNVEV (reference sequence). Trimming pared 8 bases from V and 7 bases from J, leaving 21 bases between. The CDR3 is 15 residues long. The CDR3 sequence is CASGWRRDDWNEQFF. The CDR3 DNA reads TGTGCCAGCGGTTGGAGGCGGGACGACTGGAATGAGCAGTTCTTC.

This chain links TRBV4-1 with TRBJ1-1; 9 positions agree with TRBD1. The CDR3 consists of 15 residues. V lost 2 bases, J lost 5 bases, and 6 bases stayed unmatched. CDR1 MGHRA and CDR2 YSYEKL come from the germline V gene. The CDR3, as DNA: TGCGCCAGCAGCCAATACTGGACAGGGGAGACTGAAGCTTTCTTT. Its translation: CASSQYWTGETEAFF.

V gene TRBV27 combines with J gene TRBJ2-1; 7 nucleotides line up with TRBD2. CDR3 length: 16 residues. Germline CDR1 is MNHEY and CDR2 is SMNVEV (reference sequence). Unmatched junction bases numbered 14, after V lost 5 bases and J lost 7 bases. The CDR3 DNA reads TGTGCCAGCAGTCAATCCCGCGGGAGACCGGGGAATGAGCAGTTCTTC. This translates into CASSQSRGRPGNEQFF.

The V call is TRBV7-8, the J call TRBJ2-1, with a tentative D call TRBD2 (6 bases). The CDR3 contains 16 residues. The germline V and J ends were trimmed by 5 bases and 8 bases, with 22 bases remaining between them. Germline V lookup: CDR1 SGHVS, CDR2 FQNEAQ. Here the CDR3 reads CASSGMGRAGSHEQFF. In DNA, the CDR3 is TGTGCCAGCAGCGGGATGGGACGGGCGGGATCCCATGAGCAGTTCTTC.

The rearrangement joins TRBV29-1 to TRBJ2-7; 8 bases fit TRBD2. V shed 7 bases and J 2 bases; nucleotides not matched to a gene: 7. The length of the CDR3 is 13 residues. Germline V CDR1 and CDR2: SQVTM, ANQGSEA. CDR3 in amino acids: CSAGSSGPYEQYF. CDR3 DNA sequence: TGCAGCGCCGGGTCTAGCGGGCCCTACGAGCAGTACTTC.

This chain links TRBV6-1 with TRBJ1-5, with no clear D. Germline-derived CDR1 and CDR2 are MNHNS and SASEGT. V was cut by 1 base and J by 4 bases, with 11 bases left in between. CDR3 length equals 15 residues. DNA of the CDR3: TGTGCCAGCAGTGAAGGAGAGACACTAAATCAGCCCCAGCATTTT. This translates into CASSEGETLNQPQHF.